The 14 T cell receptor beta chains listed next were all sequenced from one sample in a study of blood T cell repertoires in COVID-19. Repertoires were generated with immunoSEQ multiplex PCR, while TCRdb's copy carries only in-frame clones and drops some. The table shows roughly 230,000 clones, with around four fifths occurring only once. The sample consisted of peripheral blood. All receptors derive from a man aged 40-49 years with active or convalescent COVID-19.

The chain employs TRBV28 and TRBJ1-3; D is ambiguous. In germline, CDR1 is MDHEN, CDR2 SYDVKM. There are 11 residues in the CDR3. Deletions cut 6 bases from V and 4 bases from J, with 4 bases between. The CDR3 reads CASRRGNTIYF. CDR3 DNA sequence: TGTGCCAGCAGGCGGGGAAACACCATATATTTT.

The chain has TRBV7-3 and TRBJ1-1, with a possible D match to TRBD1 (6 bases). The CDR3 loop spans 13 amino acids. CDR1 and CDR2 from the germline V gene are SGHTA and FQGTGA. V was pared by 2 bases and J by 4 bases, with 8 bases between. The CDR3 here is CASSLGGATEAFF. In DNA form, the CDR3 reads TGTGCCAGCAGCTTAGGGGGGGCCACTGAAGCTTTCTTT.

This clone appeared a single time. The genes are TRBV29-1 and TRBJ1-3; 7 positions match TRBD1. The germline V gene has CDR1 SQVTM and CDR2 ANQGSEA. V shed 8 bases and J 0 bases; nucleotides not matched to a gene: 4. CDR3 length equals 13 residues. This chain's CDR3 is CSQRQGSGNTIYF. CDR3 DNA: TGCAGCCAAAGACAGGGCTCTGGAAACACCATATATTTT.

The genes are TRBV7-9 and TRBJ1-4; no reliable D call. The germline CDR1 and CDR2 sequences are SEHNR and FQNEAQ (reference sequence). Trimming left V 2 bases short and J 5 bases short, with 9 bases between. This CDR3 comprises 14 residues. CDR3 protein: CASSLWGENEKLFF. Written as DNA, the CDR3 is TGTGCCAGCAGCTTATGGGGAGAGAATGAAAAACTGTTTTTT. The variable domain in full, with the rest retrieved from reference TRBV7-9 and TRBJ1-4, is DTGVSQNPRHKITKRGQNVTFRCDPISEHNRLYWYRQTLGQGPEFLTYFQNEAQLEKSRLLSDRFSAERPKGSFSTLEIQRTEQGDSAMYLCASSLWGENEKLFFGSGTQLSVL.

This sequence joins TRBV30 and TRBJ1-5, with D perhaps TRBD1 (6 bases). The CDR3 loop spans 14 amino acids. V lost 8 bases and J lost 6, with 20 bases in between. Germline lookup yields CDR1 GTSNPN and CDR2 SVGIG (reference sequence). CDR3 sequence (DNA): TGTGCCCTTGGACAGTCGGGTTCCAGTCAGCCCCAGCATTTT. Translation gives CALGQSGSSQPQHF. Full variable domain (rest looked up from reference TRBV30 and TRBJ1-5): SQTIHQWPATLVQPVGSPLSLECTVEGTSNPNLYWYRQAAGRGLQLLFYSVGIGQISSEVPQNLSASRPQDRQFILSSKKLLLSDSGFYLCALGQSGSSQPQHFGDGTRLSIL.

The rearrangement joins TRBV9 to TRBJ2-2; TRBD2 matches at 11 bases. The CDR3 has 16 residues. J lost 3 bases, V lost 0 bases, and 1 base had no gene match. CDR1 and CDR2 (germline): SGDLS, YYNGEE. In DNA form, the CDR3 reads TGTGCCAGCAGCGTAGTAGCGGGAGGGTACACCGGGGAGCTGTTTTTT. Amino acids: CASSVVAGGYTGELFF. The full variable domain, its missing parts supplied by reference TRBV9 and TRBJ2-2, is DSGVTQTPKHLITATGQRVTLRCSPRSGDLSVYWYQQSLDQGLQFLIQYYNGEERAKGNILERFSAQQFPDLHSELNLSSLELGDSALYFCASSVVAGGYTGELFFGEGSRLTVL.

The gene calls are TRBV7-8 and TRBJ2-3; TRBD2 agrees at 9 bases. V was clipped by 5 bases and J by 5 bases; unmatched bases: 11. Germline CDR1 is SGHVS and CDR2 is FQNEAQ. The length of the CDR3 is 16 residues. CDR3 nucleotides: TGTGCCAGCAGCGAGTTAGTTGGACTAGCGAGAGATACGCAGTATTTT. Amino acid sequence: CASSELVGLARDTQYF.

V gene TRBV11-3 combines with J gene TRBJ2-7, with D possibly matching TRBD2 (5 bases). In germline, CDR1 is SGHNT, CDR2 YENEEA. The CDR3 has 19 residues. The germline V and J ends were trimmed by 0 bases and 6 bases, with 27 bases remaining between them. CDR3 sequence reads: CASSLEFGWPAGDPGEQYF. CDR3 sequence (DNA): TGTGCCAGCAGCTTAGAGTTCGGGTGGCCTGCGGGCGATCCGGGCGAGCAGTACTTC. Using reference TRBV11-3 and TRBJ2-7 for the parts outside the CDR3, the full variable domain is EAGVVQSPRYKIIEKKQPVAFWCNPISGHNTLYWYLQNLGQGPELLIRYENEEAVDDSQLPKDRFSAERLKGVDSTLKIQPAELGDSAVYLCASSLEFGWPAGDPGEQYFGPGTRLTVT.

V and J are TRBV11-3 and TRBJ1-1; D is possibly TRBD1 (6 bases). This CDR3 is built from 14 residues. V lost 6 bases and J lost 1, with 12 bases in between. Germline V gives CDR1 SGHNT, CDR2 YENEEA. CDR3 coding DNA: TGTGCCAGCAGGCCGGGACACCAGAACACTGAAGCTTTCTTT. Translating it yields CASRPGHQNTEAFF.

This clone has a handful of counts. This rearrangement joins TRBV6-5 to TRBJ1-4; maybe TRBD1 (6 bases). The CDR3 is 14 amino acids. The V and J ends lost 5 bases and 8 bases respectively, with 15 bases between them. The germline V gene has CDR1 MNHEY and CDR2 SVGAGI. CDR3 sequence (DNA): TGTGCCAGCAGTAGGACAGCTCCTGTAGAAAAACTGTTTTTT. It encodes CASSRTAPVEKLFF.

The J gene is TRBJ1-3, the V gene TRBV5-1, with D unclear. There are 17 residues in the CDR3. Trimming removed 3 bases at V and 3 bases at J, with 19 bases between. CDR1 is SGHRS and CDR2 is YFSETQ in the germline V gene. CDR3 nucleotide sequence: TGCGCCAGCAGCTCTAGAGGAGGCAGCTCCTTTGGAAACACCATATATTTT. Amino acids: CASSSRGGSSFGNTIYF.

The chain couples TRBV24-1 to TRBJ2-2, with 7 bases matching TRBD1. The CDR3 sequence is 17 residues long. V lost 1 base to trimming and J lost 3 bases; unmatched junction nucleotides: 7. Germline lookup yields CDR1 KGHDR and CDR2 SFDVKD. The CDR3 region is CATSDFRTGVDTGELFF. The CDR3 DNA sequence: TGTGCCACCAGTGATTTCCGTACAGGGGTGGACACCGGGGAGCTGTTTTTT.

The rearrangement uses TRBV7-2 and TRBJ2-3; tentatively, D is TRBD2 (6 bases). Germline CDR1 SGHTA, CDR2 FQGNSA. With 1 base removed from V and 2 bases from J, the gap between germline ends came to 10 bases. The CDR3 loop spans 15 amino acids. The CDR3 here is CASSLGRGLTDTQYF. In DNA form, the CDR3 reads TGTGCCAGCAGCTTAGGGCGGGGTCTCACAGATACGCAGTATTTT.

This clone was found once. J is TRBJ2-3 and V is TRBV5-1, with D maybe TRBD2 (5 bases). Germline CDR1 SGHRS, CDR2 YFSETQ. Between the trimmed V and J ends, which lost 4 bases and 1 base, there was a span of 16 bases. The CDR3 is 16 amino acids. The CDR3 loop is CASSPFEEVGTDTQYF. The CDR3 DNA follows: TGCGCCAGCAGCCCCTTTGAGGAGGTGGGCACAGATACGCAGTATTTT.